This T cell receptor beta chain derives from a study of regulatory T cells in long-lasting Graves disease. Library construction for TCR beta used iRepertoire HTBI primers and Arm-PCR of CDR3 regions. Using its own MiXCR run on the multiplex PCR reads, TCRdb lists one record per CDR3 protein. This sample has a few hundred thousand distinct CDR3 sequences; roughly 18% occur once, and the top ten carry 10% to 15%. CDR1 is LGHDT and CDR2 is YNNKEL in the germline V gene (reference sequence). The CDR3 totals 20 residues. A remark on this clonotype: One end of the junction is discordant with germline, which a read error may explain.

Regarding time point: newly diagnosed GD, antithyroid drugs for less than 3 months. The authors made the TCR library using RNA they extracted from PBMCs. The sample was also reused in another study, on T cells in Graves' hyperthyroidism and ophthalmopathy.

The input for sequencing was peripheral blood mononuclear cells (PBMCs), taken at new diagnosis, from a patient treated with antithyroid drugs. The V gene is TRBV3-1, the J gene TRBJ2-7; 10 positions match TRBD2. The origin of this receptor is a woman aged 25 to 39 with Graves disease. CDR3 DNA: TGTGCCAGGAGCCAAGCTTGGCCCAGCTGGACTAGCGGTCCCTCCTACGAGCAGTACTTC. Amino acid sequence: CARSQAWPSWTSGPSYEQYF.